These 18 T cell receptor beta chains originate from one sample sequenced in a study of blood T cell repertoires in COVID-19. Only in-frame clones appear in the TCRdb table, and some are missing; sequencing was by immunoSEQ multiplex PCR. The table lists approximately 470,000 clones, approximately 83% of them singletons. The source material was peripheral blood. All receptors come from a human donor in a cohort sampled during active COVID-19.

The chain has TRBV11-2 and TRBJ2-3; a possible D gene is TRBD2 (5 bases). Germline CDR1 reads SGHAT; CDR2 reads FQNNGV. The CDR3 loop spans 16 amino acids. Trimming pared 0 bases from V and 2 bases from J, leaving 12 bases between. This CDR3 is CASSLDIGGPTDTQYF. The DNA of the CDR3 is TGTGCCAGCAGCTTAGATATCGGAGGTCCCACAGATACGCAGTATTTT.

The rearrangement uses TRBV19 and TRBJ2-7, with TRBD1 identical over 11 bases. The CDR3 covers 15 residues. CDR1 is LNHDA, CDR2 SQIVND, per germline (reference sequence). Trimming at V came to 3 bases and at J to 4 bases, leaving 5 bases not matched to a gene. In DNA form, the CDR3 reads TGTGCCAGTAGTATTTCAGGACAGGGGGCATACGAGCAGTACTTC. Its translation: CASSISGQGAYEQYF.

Many counts were recorded for this clone. The chain carries TRBV7-3 and TRBJ1-1; D ambiguous. Germline-derived CDR1 and CDR2 are SGHTA and FQGTGA. The V end lost 2 bases, the J end lost 0 bases, and 4 bases lay between the germline ends. The CDR3 covers 13 residues. The CDR3 DNA reads TGTGCCAGCAGCTTAGGCATGAACACTGAAGCTTTCTTT. Translation: CASSLGMNTEAFF. Combining the CDR3 with reference TRBV7-3 and TRBJ1-1 gives the whole variable domain GAGVSQTPSNKVTEKGKYVELRCDPISGHTALYWYRQSLGQGPEFLIYFQGTGAADDSGLPNDRFFAVRPEGSVSTLKIQRTERGDSAVYLCASSLGMNTEAFFGQGTRLTVV.

This clone was seen a single time. The chain uses TRBV18 and TRBJ1-2, with 9 positions matching TRBD1. J lost 7 bases, V lost 5 bases, and 8 bases had no gene match. Germline lookup yields CDR1 KGHSH and CDR2 LQKENI. The CDR3 is 14 residues long. The CDR3 DNA is TGTGCCAGCTCAATCGGGACAGGGCAGGCTGGCTACACCTTC. It yields the protein CASSIGTGQAGYTF. The variable domain in full, completed from reference TRBV18 and TRBJ1-2, reads NAGVMQNPRHLVRRRGQEARLRCSPMKGHSHVYWYRQLPEEGLKFMVYLQKENIIDESGMPKERFSAEFPKEGPSILRIQQVVRGDSAAYFCASSIGTGQAGYTFGSGTRLTVV.

The chain joins TRBV9 to TRBJ1-1; D gene uncertain. V lost 3 bases to trimming and J lost 10 bases, with 16 bases between them. Germline V CDR1 and CDR2: SGDLS, YYNGEE. The CDR3 has 13 residues. CDR3 sequence: CASSAREGDGAFF. Written as DNA, the CDR3 is TGTGCCAGCAGCGCCCGGGAGGGAGACGGAGCTTTCTTT. Based on the CDR3 plus reference TRBV9 and TRBJ1-1, the full variable domain is DSGVTQTPKHLITATGQRVTLRCSPRSGDLSVYWYQQSLDQGLQFLIQYYNGEERAKGNILERFSAQQFPDLHSELNLSSLELGDSALYFCASSAREGDGAFFGQGTRLTVV.

The chain has TRBV10-3 and TRBJ2-1, with 8 bases fitting TRBD2. Germline V gene lookup returns CDR1 ENHRY and CDR2 SYGVKD. The CDR3 extends over 16 amino acids. Trimming removed 6 bases from V and 0 bases from J; junction bases left unmatched: 7. CDR3 sequence (DNA): TGTGCCATCAGGCCACTAGCGGAGAGCTCCTACAATGAGCAGTTCTTC. Translating gives CAIRPLAESSYNEQFF.

The chain is built from TRBV3-1 (or the pseudogene TRBV3-2) and TRBJ2-1, with TRBD2 matching over 15 bases. V was clipped by 4 bases and J by 7 bases; unmatched bases: 8. This CDR3 contains 17 residues. The V gene's germline CDR1 is LGHDT and CDR2 YNNKEL (reference sequence). This chain's CDR3 is CASSPRTSGRARNEQFF. CDR3 DNA: TGTGCCAGCAGCCCTCGGACTAGCGGGAGGGCCCGTAATGAGCAGTTCTTC.

This clone was seen a few times. Other nucleotide sequences in the sample specify the same CDR3. The rearrangement links TRBV5-1 to TRBJ1-1; D is unresolved. Deletions cut 0 bases from V and 1 base from J, with 4 bases between. The germline gives CDR1 SGHRS, CDR2 YFSETQ. The CDR3 consists of 13 residues. The CDR3 spells CASSLAQNTEAFF. The CDR3 nucleotides are TGCGCCAGCAGCTTGGCCCAGAACACTGAAGCTTTCTTT.

The gene calls are TRBV24-1 and TRBJ2-5; D perhaps matches TRBD1 (6 bases). The CDR3 has 12 amino acids. V was trimmed by 9 bases and J by 0 bases, leaving 7 bases between them. The germline V gene has CDR1 KGHDR and CDR2 SFDVKD. The CDR3 DNA reads as TGTGCCACCGAGGGGGACCAAGAGACCCAGTACTTC. It yields the protein CATEGDQETQYF.

The CDR3 sequence: CASSPRTGGGNEQFF. The DNA of the CDR3 is TGTGCCAGTAGTCCACGGACAGGGGGCGGAAATGAGCAGTTCTTC. The chain is built from TRBV19 and TRBJ2-1; 11 bases line up with TRBD1. Germline V gene lookup returns CDR1 LNHDA and CDR2 SQIVND (reference sequence). V lost 5 bases and J lost 7; bases outside the gene matches: 7. The CDR3 covers 15 residues.

The chain recombines TRBV4-2 with TRBJ2-7; 8 bases fit TRBD2. The CDR3 runs to 15 residues. CDR1 and CDR2 from the germline V gene are LGHNA and YNFKEQ. V shed 1 base and J 6 bases; nucleotides not matched to a gene: 8. In DNA, the CDR3 is TGTGCCAGCAGCCAAGCCGGCGGGAGGATGAGCGAGCAGTACTTC. Its translation: CASSQAGGRMSEQYF.

Details on this clone: One junction end disagrees with the germline gene, perhaps due to a read error. The V gene is TRBV7-7, the J gene TRBJ2-3, with TRBD2 matching over 10 bases. This CDR3 region has 15 residues. Germline V gene lookup returns CDR1 SSHAT and CDR2 FNYEAQ (reference sequence). In DNA, the CDR3 is TGTGCTAGCAGCATAAGCGGGAGGGGCACAGATACGCAGTATTTT. Encoded protein: CASSISGRGTDTQYF.

Concerning this clone: Within the sample, other DNA sequences also encode this same CDR3. The chain has TRBV7-9 and TRBJ2-7, with a weak D call TRBD1 (6 bases). The CDR3 contains 12 residues. The ends were cut back, 5 bases at V and 4 bases at J, with 9 bases in the middle. CDR1 SEHNR and CDR2 FQNEAQ come from the germline V gene (reference sequence). CDR3: CASSPTGYEQYF. In DNA, the CDR3 is TGTGCCAGCAGCCCCACAGGGTACGAGCAGTACTTC.

The sample holds a few counts of this clone. The J gene is TRBJ2-1, the V gene TRBV18, with D hard to call. The CDR3 extends over 12 amino acids. V was clipped by 5 bases and J by 5 bases, with 7 bases between them. From germline, CDR1 is KGHSH and CDR2 LQKENI. CDR3 DNA: TGTGCCAGCTCATCCCGGGACAATGAGCAGTTCTTC. This sequence encodes CASSSRDNEQFF. Complete variable domain (other parts from reference TRBV18 and TRBJ2-1): NAGVMQNPRHLVRRRGQEARLRCSPMKGHSHVYWYRQLPEEGLKFMVYLQKENIIDESGMPKERFSAEFPKEGPSILRIQQVVRGDSAAYFCASSSRDNEQFFGPGTRLTVL.

This clone was counted between two and nine times. This sequence joins TRBV5-1 and TRBJ1-1; TRBD1 agrees at 11 bases. This CDR3 region has 14 residues. The V gene's germline CDR1 is SGHRS and CDR2 YFSETQ. V trimming: 0 bases; J trimming: 8 bases; junction bases outside the gene matches: 3. CDR3 loop: CASSLGTGGGEAFF. As DNA, the CDR3 is TGCGCCAGCAGCTTGGGGACAGGGGGCGGAGAAGCTTTCTTT.

This sequence joins TRBV10-3 and TRBJ2-7; a possible D gene is TRBD2 (5 bases). Germline CDR1 reads ENHRY; CDR2 reads SYGVKD. This CDR3 contains 14 residues. V was cut by 11 bases and J by 2 bases, with 19 bases left in between. Here the CDR3 reads CASHDGVSPYEQYF. The CDR3 region has the DNA TGTGCCTCCCACGACGGGGTGTCCCCCTACGAGCAGTACTTC.

The CDR3 DNA is TGTGCCAGCAGACATCTGGACAGGCCGAACACCGGGGAGCTGTTTTTT. As protein: CASRHLDRPNTGELFF. This sequence joins TRBV28 and TRBJ2-2; 7 bases are shared with TRBD1. V was pared by 6 bases and J by 0 bases, with 7 bases of the junction left unmatched. Germline V lookup: CDR1 MDHEN, CDR2 SYDVKM. The CDR3 spans 16 residues.

The V call is TRBV5-4, the J call TRBJ2-5; D possibly corresponds to TRBD2 (6 bases). The CDR3 spans 16 residues. The V gene's germline CDR1 is SGHNT and CDR2 YYREEE (reference sequence). The V gene lost 4 bases and the J gene lost 0 bases, with 16 bases spanning the gap. CDR3 nucleotides: TGTGCCAGCAGCCCGGGACTCCTAAATTACCAAGAGACCCAGTACTTC. Protein: CASSPGLLNYQETQYF. The full variable domain, with the rest looked up from reference TRBV5-4 and TRBJ2-5, is ETGVTQSPTHLIKTRGQQVTLRCSSQSGHNTVSWYQQALGQGPQFIFQYYREEENGRGNFPPRFSGLQFPNYSSELNVNALELDDSALYLCASSPGLLNYQETQYFGPGTRLLVL.